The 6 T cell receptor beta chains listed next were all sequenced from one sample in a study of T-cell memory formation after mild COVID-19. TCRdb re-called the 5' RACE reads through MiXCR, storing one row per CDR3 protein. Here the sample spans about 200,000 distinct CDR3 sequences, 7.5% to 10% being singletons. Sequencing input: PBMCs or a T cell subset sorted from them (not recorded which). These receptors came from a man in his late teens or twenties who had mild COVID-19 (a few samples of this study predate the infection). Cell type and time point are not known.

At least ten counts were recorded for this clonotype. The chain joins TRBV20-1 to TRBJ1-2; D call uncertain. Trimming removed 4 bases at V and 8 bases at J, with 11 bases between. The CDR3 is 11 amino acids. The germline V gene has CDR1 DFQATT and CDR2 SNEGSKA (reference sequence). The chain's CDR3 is CSAIGPGGYTF. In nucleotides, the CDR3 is TGCAGTGCTATCGGTCCGGGAGGCTACACCTTC.

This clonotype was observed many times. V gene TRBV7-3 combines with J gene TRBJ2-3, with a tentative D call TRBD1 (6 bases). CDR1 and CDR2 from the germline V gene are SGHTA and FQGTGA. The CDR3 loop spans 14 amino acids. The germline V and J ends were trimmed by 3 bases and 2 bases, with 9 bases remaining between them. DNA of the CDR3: TGTGCCAGCAGCTTCCAGGGACACACAGATACGCAGTATTTT. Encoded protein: CASSFQGHTDTQYF.

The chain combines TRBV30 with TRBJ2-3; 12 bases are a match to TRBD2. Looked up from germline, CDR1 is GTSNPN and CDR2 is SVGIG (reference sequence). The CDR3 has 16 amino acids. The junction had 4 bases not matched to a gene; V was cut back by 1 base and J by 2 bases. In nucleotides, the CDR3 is TGTGCCTGGAGTGGCACTAGCGGGGGGTTCACAGATACGCAGTATTTT. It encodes CAWSGTSGGFTDTQYF.

The CDR3 coding sequence is TGTGCCATCAGTGAGTCGCGAGAGACCCAGTACTTC. As protein: CAISESRETQYF. This chain uses TRBV10-3 with TRBJ2-5; D remains unclear. CDR1 is ENHRY and CDR2 is SYGVKD in the germline V gene. The CDR3 spans 12 residues. V was cut by 0 bases and J by 4 bases, with 3 bases left in between.

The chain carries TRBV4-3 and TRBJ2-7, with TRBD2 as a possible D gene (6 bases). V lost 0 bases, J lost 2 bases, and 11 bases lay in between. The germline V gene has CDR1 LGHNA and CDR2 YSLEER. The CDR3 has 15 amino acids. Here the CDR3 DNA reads TGCGCCAGCAGCCAAGAACTCGGGGGTACCTACGAGCAGTACTTC. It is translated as CASSQELGGTYEQYF.

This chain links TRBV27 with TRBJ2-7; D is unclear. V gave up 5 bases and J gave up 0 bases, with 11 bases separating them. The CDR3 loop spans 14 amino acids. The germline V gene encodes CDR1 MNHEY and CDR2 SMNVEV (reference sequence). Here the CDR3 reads CASSRSGGSYEQYV. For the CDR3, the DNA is TGTGCCAGCAGTCGGTCGGGCGGCTCCTACGAGCAGTACGTC.